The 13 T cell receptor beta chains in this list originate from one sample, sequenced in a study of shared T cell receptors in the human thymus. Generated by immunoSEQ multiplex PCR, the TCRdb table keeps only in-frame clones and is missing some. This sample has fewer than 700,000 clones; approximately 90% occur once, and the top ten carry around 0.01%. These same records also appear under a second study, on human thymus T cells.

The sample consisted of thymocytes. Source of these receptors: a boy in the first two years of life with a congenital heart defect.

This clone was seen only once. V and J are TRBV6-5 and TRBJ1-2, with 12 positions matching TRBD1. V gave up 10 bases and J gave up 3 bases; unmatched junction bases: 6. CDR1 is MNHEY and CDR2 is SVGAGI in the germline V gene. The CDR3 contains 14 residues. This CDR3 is CATGTGGAYYGYTF. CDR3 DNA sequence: TGTGCCACCGGGACAGGGGGCGCCTACTATGGCTACACCTTC.

The CDR3 loop reads CATIEERGNEQFF. As DNA, the CDR3 is TGCGCCACCATAGAAGAGAGAGGCAATGAGCAGTTCTTC. The V and J genes are TRBV4-1 and TRBJ2-1; D unresolved. The CDR3 covers 13 residues. Germline V gene sequence: CDR1 MGHRA, CDR2 YSYEKL. V lost 10 bases to trimming and J lost 6 bases, with 16 bases between them.

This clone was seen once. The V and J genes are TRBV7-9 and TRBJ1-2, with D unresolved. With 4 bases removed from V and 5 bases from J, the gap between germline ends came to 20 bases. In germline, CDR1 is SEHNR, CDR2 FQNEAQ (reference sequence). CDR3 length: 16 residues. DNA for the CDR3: TGTGCCAGCAGCTCTCCCTCGGCTAGCTTAGAGTATGGCTACACCTTC. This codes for CASSSPSASLEYGYTF.

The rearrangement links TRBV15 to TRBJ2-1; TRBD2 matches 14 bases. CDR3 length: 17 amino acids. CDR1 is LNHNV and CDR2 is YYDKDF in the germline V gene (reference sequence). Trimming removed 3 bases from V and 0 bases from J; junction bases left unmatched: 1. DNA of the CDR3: TGTGCCACCAGCAGCGGGACTAGCGGGAGCTCCTACAATGAGCAGTTCTTC. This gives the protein CATSSGTSGSSYNEQFF.

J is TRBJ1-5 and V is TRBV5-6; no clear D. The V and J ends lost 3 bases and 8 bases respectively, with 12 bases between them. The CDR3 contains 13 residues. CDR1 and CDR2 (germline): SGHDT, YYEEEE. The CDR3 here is CASSSDMRKPQHF. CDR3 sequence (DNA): TGTGCCAGCAGCTCTGACATGCGCAAGCCCCAGCATTTT.

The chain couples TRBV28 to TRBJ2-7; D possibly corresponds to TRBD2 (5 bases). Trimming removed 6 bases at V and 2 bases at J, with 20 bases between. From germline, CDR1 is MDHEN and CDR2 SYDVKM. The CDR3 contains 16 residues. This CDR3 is CASRPQSGRGAYEQYF. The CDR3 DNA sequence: TGTGCCAGCAGGCCCCAGTCGGGGAGAGGTGCCTACGAGCAGTACTTC.

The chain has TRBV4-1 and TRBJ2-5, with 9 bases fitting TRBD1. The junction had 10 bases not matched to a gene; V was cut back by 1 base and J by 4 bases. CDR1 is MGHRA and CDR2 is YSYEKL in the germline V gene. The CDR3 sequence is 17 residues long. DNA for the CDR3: TGCGCCAGCAGCCAAGGGGGACAGGGAATGGGGGGAGAGACCCAGTACTTC. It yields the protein CASSQGGQGMGGETQYF.

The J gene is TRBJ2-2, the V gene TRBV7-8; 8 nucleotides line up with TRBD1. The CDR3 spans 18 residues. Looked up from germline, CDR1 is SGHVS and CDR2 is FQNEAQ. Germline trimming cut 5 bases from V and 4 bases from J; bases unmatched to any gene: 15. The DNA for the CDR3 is TGTGCCAGCAGCCCGCTCCCTTCAGGGGGCGCTAGCACCGGGGAGCTGTTTTTT. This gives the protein CASSPLPSGGASTGELFF.

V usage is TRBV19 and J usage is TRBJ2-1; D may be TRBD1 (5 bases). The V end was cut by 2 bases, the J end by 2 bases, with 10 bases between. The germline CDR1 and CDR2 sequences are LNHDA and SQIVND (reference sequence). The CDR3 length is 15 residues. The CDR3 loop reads CASSITRVPYNEQFF. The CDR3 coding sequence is TGTGCCAGTAGTATAACCAGGGTTCCCTACAATGAGCAGTTCTTC.

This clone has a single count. CDR3 residues: CASSPLGTSDLERTDTQYF. The CDR3 region has the DNA TGTGCCAGCTCACCACTTGGGACTAGCGACTTAGAGCGCACAGATACGCAGTATTTT. The chain combines TRBV18 with TRBJ2-3; 10 bases are shared with TRBD2. V lost 1 base to trimming and J lost 1 base; unmatched junction nucleotides: 11. The CDR3 has 19 residues. Germline values: CDR1 KGHSH, CDR2 LQKENI.

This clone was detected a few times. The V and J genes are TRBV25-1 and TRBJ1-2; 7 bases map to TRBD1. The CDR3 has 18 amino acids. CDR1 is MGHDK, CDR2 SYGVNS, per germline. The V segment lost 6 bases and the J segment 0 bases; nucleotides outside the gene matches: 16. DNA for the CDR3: TGTGCCAGCAGCTACCCGACGGGTGGACAGGATACTAACTATGGCTACACCTTC. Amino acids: CASSYPTGGQDTNYGYTF.

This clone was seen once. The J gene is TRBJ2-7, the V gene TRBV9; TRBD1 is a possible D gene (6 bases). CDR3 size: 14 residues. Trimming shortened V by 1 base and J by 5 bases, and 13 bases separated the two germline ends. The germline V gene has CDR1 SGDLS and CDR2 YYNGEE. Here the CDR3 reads CASSVQGNRNEQYF. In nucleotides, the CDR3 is TGTGCCAGCAGCGTACAGGGGAACCGTAACGAGCAGTACTTC.

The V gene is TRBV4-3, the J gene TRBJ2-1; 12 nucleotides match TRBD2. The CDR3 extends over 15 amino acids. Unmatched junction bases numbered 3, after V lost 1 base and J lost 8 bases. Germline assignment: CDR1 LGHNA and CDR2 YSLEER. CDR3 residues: CASSQGLAGVYEQFF. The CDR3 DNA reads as TGCGCCAGCAGCCAAGGACTAGCGGGAGTTTATGAGCAGTTCTTC.